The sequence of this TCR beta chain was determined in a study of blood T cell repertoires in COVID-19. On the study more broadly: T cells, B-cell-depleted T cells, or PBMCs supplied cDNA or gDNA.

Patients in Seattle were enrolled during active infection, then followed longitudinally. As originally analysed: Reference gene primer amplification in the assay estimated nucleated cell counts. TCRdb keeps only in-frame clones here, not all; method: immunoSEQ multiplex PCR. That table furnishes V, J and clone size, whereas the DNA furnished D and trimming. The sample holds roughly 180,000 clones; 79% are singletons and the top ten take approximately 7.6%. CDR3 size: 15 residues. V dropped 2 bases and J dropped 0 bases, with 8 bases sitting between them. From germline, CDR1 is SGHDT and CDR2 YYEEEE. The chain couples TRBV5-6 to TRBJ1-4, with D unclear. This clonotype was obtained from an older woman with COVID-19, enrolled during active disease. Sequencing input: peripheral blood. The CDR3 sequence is CASSLGAATNEKLFF. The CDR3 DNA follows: TGTGCCAGCAGCTTAGGAGCAGCAACTAATGAAAAACTGTTTTTT.